A selection of T cell receptor beta chains follows, all from one sample in a study of blood T cells in healthy people across ages. TCRdb processed the 5' RACE reads anew with MiXCR; each CDR3 protein has one entry. The sample yields over 450,000 distinct CDR3 sequences, 24% seen once. Another study also made use of these data, one on T cells of mothers and their children.

Sequences were obtained from blood. These receptors all come from a boy aged 5 to 17 in good health. Each CDR3 is given with its conserved first and last residue. D genes are given only for firm matches. Clone size, where shown, is once, few, many, or a class for clones that have expanded.

D gene	J gene	V gene	clone size	CDR3 DNA	CDR3 protein
TRBD2	TRBJ2-3	TRBV5-6	few	TGTACCAGCACTAGCGGGGGTCCCACAGATACGCAGTATTTT	CTSTSGGPTDTQYF
TRBD1	TRBJ2-2	TRBV5-1	few	TGCGCCAGCACCCTTGGGACAGATAACACCGGGGAGCTGTTTTTT	CASTLGTDNTGELFF
NA	TRBJ1-4	TRBV15	NA	TGTGCCACCGTAAATGGGGAAAAACTGTTTTTT	CATVNGEKLFF
NA	TRBJ2-7	TRBV12-3/TRBV12-4	NA	TGTGCCAGCAGTTTAGGGCCCCAATACGAGCAGTACTTC	CASSLGPQYEQYF
NA	TRBJ2-1	TRBV20-1	few	TGCAGTGCTAGAGATCGAGGAGGCGCTCGCTATTCTGAGCAGTTCTTC	CSARDRGGARYSEQFF
TRBD2	TRBJ2-3	TRBV20-1	NA	TGCAGTGCTAGCTACGGGGGGGCCCCAGATACGCAGTATTTT	CSASYGGAPDTQYF
NA	TRBJ2-4	TRBV10-3	few	TGTGCCATCAGTGAGTCGATGGCAGAGAACATTCAGTACTTC	CAISESMAENIQYF
TRBD1	TRBJ2-3	TRBV7-8	NA	TGTGCCAGCAGCTCGGGACAGGGATACACAGATACGCAGTATTTT	CASSSGQGYTDTQYF
NA	TRBJ2-1	TRBV9	NA	TGTGCCAGCAGCGAGAGATCCTACAATGAGCAGTTCTTC	CASSERSYNEQFF
NA	TRBJ1-2	TRBV3-1	few	TGTGCCAGCAGCAAGGACGGACCCAACTATGGCTACACCTTC	CASSKDGPNYGYTF
NA	TRBJ1-1	TRBV20-1	NA	TGCAGTGCTAGTTTGACAGAACTTACTGAAGCTTTCTTT	CSASLTELTEAFF
TRBD2	TRBJ2-7	TRBV7-2	NA	TGTGCCAGCAGCTTGGGACTAGCGGGAGTTATAGGCGAGCAGTACTTC	CASSLGLAGVIGEQYF
TRBD1	TRBJ2-7	TRBV29-1	few	TGCAGCGTTGAAGGACAGGGTGGGTCCGAGCAGTACTTC	CSVEGQGGSEQYF
NA	TRBJ2-7	TRBV20-1	NA	TGCAGTGCTAACAACAGAGAACCCTACGAGCAGTACTTC	CSANNREPYEQYF
NA	TRBJ2-7	TRBV7-9	few	TGTGCCAGCAGCCCCCTTCCCTACGAGCAGTACTTC	CASSPLPYEQYF
NA	TRBJ2-6	TRBV4-3	many	TGCGCCAGCAGCCCCCAGAGTGGACGCTCTGGGGCCAACGTCCTGACTTTC	CASSPQSGRSGANVLTF
TRBD1	TRBJ1-4	TRBV20-1	few	TGCAGTGCCATACAGGGGATGGGTGAAAAACTGTTTTTT	CSAIQGMGEKLFF
NA	TRBJ2-5	TRBV5-1	NA	TGCGCCAGCAGCTTAGGTCTTTCGGAGGGCAGAAAGACCCAGTACTTC	CASSLGLSEGRKTQYF
NA	TRBJ2-1	TRBV7-8	NA	TGTGCCAGCAGCTTACAATCGAGGAGTAGTGAGCAGTTCTTC	CASSLQSRSSEQFF
NA	TRBJ2-1	TRBV20-1	NA	TGCAGTGCGCAGGACATCGCAAGTTCCTACAATGAGCAGTTCTTC	CSAQDIASSYNEQFF
TRBD1	TRBJ2-3	TRBV6-4	NA	TGTGCCAGCAGTGTTGGACAGGGAGGAGGCACAGATACGCAGTATTTT	CASSVGQGGGTDTQYF
NA	TRBJ2-7	TRBV27	few	TGTGCCAGCAGTTCTTTCGGGTACGGGTTGGCGGAGCAGTACTTC	CASSSFGYGLAEQYF
NA	TRBJ2-3	TRBV20-1	NA	TGCAGTGCTACCCGTGAGACGGATACGCAGTATTTT	CSATRETDTQYF
TRBD2	TRBJ2-3	TRBV7-2	NA	TGTGCCAGCAGCTCAGCTGTGGGTAGCGGGAGCACAGATACGCAGTATTTT	CASSSAVGSGSTDTQYF
TRBD2	TRBJ2-7	TRBV28	few	TGTGCCAGCAGACCACGGGACGGACTAGGTGGCGAGCAGTACTTC	CASRPRDGLGGEQYF
TRBD2	TRBJ2-1	TRBV4-3	NA	TGCGCCAGCAGCCAAGATCGAGCGGGAGGGTATGAGCAGTTCTTC	CASSQDRAGGYEQFF
NA	TRBJ1-6	TRBV3-1	NA	TGTGCCAGCAGCCGACTGTTATTAGATTCACCCCTCCACTTT	CASSRLLLDSPLHF
NA	TRBJ1-4	TRBV5-1	few	TGCGCCAGCAGCACCGGACGGTATAATGAAAAACTGTTTTTT	CASSTGRYNEKLFF
NA	TRBJ2-1	TRBV5-1	few	TGCGCCAGCAGCGTGGATCAGTTCAATGAGCAGTTCTTC	CASSVDQFNEQFF
NA	TRBJ2-5	TRBV7-2	few	TGTGCCAGCAGCCAGGTCGTTAAAGAGGGGCAGTACTTC	CASSQVVKEGQYF
NA	TRBJ1-3	TRBV4-2	once	TGTGCCAGCAGCCAAACAGGGCTCTACTCTGGAAACACCATATATTTT	CASSQTGLYSGNTIYF
TRBD1	TRBJ1-1	TRBV28	few	TGTGCCAGCAGTTCGGGACAGTCTAACACTGAAGCTTTCTTT	CASSSGQSNTEAFF
NA	TRBJ2-1	TRBV11-2	NA	TGTGCCAGCAGCTTATCTCCGGGGACGGCCTACAATGAGCAGTTCTTC	CASSLSPGTAYNEQFF